The source of this T cell receptor beta chain is a study of blood T cell repertoires in COVID-19. Trimming took off 1 base at V and 4 bases at J, with 15 bases between the two ends. Germline CDR1 reads LGHDT; CDR2 reads YNNKEL (reference sequence). The CDR3 covers 16 residues. The data were produced by immunoSEQ multiplex PCR, yet TCRdb's version contains in-frame clones alone and is incomplete. The data show tens of thousands of clones, about 88% seen once. Sequenced: peripheral blood. This receptor was taken from a human donor in a cohort sampled during active COVID-19. The chain has TRBV3-1 (or the pseudogene TRBV3-2) and TRBJ2-3; D perhaps matches TRBD2 (5 bases). CDR3 loop: CASSQGGSRRADTQYF. The CDR3 nucleotides read TGTGCCAGCAGCCAAGGAGGCTCTCGGCGGGCAGATACGCAGTATTTT.